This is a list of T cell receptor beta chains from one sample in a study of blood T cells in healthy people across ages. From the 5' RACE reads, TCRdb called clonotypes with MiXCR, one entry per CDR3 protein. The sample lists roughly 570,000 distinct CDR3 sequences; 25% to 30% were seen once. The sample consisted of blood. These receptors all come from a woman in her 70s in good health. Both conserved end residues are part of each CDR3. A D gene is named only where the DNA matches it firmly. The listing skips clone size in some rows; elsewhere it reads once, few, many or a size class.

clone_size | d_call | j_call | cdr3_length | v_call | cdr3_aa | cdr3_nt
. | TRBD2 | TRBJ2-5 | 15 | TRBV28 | CASTSLAGGGETQYF | TGTGCCAGCACCTCCTTGGCGGGGGGAGGAGAGACCCAGTACTTC
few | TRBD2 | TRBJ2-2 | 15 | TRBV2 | CASNKRGGLDGELFF | TGTGCCAGCAACAAGCGGGGGGGCCTGGACGGGGAGCTGTTTTTT
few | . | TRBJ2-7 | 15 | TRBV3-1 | CASSQPGAGSYEQYF | TGTGCCAGCAGCCAACCCGGTGCAGGGAGCTACGAGCAGTACTTC
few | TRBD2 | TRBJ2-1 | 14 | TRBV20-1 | CSTPGLGIRNEQFF | TGCAGTACCCCGGGACTAGGAATTAGGAATGAGCAGTTCTTC
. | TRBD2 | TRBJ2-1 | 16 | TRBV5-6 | CASSLPLGLAGREQFF | TGTGCCAGCAGCTTGCCTCTAGGACTAGCGGGGCGGGAGCAGTTCTTC
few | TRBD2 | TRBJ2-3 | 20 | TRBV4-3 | CASSQDLGTSGGFVPDTQYF | TGCGCCAGCAGCCAAGATTTGGGAACTAGCGGGGGGTTCGTCCCAGATACGCAGTATTTT
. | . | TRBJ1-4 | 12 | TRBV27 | CASSPGRGKLFF | TGTGCCAGCAGTCCGGGAAGAGGAAAACTGTTTTTT
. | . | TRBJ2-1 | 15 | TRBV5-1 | CASSPGAGSYNEQFF | TGCGCCAGCAGCCCGGGGGCGGGGTCCTACAATGAGCAGTTCTTC
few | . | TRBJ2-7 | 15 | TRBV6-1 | CASSPSGRGPHEQYF | TGTGCCAGCAGCCCTTCGGGACGGGGTCCCCACGAGCAGTACTTC
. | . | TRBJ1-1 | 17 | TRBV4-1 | CASSPQMAGGARTEAFF | TGCGCCAGCAGCCCTCAGATGGCGGGGGGCGCGAGAACTGAAGCTTTCTTT
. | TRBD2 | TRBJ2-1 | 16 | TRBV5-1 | CASSPGTSGGAHEQFF | TGCGCCAGCAGCCCAGGGACTAGCGGGGGGGCGCATGAGCAGTTCTTC
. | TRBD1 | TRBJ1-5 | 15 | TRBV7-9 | CASSQGTGGSEPQHF | TGTGCCAGCAGCCAAGGGACAGGGGGCAGTGAGCCCCAGCATTTT
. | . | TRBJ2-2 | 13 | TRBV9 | CASSPTVTGELFF | TGTGCCAGCAGCCCGACAGTCACCGGGGAGCTGTTTTTT
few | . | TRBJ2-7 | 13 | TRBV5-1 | CASSFQSTYEQYF | TGCGCCAGCAGCTTTCAGTCGACCTACGAGCAGTACTTC
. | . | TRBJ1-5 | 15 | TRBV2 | CASSESRGSNQPQHF | TGTGCCAGCAGTGAAAGCAGGGGTAGCAATCAGCCCCAGCATTTT
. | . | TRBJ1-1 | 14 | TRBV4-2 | CASSRGIRGTEAFF | TGTGCTAGCAGTCGGGGGATAAGGGGCACTGAAGCTTTCTTT
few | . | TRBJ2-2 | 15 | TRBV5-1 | CASSFAPEFTGELFF | TGCGCCAGCAGCTTCGCACCAGAATTCACCGGGGAGCTGTTTTTT
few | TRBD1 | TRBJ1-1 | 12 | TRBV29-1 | CSGQGLDTEAFF | TGCAGCGGACAGGGCTTGGACACTGAAGCTTTCTTT
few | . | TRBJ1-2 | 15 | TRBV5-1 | CASSPGAGPKNGYTF | TGCGCCAGCAGCCCCGGGGCGGGGCCGAAGAATGGCTACACCTTC
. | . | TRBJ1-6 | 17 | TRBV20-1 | CSARVVGRGVRNSPLHF | TGCAGTGCTAGAGTGGTTGGTCGAGGGGTTCGGAATTCACCCCTCCACTTT
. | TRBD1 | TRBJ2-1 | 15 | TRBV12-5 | CAGVVDRVTYNEQFF | TGTGCTGGTGTCGTGGACAGGGTAACCTACAATGAGCAGTTCTTC
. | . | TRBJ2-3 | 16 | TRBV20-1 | CSARDGAIRSTDTQYF | TGCAGTGCTAGAGATGGGGCGATCCGTAGCACAGATACGCAGTATTTT
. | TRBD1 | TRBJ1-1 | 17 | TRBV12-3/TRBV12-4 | CASSERQGPRMNTEAFF | TGTGCCAGCAGTGAGCGACAGGGGCCCCGTATGAACACTGAAGCTTTCTTT
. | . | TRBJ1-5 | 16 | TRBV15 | CATSSPLGQINQPQHF | TGTGCCACCAGCAGTCCTCTAGGACAGATCAATCAGCCCCAGCATTTT
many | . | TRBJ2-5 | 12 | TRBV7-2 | CASSLEGGTQYF | TGTGCCAGCAGCTTAGAGGGGGGGACCCAGTACTTC
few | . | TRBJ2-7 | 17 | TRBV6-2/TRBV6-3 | CASSSGTAGPIAYEQYF | TGTGCCAGCAGTTCAGGGACCGCGGGGCCTATAGCCTACGAGCAGTACTTC
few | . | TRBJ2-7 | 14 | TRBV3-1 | CASSQVLPSYEQYF | TGTGCCAGCAGCCAAGTCTTGCCCTCCTACGAGCAGTACTTC
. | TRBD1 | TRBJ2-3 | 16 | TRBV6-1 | CASSPEGTASTDTQYF | TGTGCCAGCAGTCCAGAAGGGACAGCGAGCACAGATACGCAGTATTTT